The clone carrying this TCR beta chain showed up just a few times. Using MiXCR, TCRdb re-called clones from the PCR reads. The table has 11,000 to 15,000 clones, approximately 29% seen once; the top ten hold around 21%. The CDR3 consists of 17 residues. V lost 4 bases to trimming and J lost 0 bases; unmatched junction nucleotides: 5. CDR1 is MNHNS and CDR2 is SASEGT in the germline V gene. The entry originates in a study of metastatic and nonmetastatic thyroid tumors. Ahead of thyroid surgery, no patient had received treatment of any kind. The TCR originated in a female donor with papillary thyroid cancer or a benign thyroid nodule (not recorded which). Some clones in this sample may be carry-over from other donors' samples. The material sequenced was tumor tissue. This sequence joins TRBV6-1 and TRBJ2-1, with TRBD1 identical over 11 bases. For the CDR3, the DNA is TGTGCCAGCAGTGGTTCCGGGACAGGGGGCTCCTACAATGAGCAGTTCTTC. This translates into CASSGSGTGGSYNEQFF.